Shown below are 21 T cell receptor beta chains from a single sample sequenced in a study of radiotherapy plus CTLA-4 blockade in lung cancer. Here immunoSEQ multiplex PCR was the method, and the copy in TCRdb shows in-frame clones only, minus some. There are 45,000 or so clones in the sample; 65% to 85% occur only once, and over 8.5% lies in the top ten. The sample consisted of peripheral blood, taken from a patient treated with radiotherapy plus ipilimumab. These receptors were taken from a human donor with non-small cell lung cancer who had stable disease on radiotherapy plus ipilimumab.

This chain links TRBV28 with TRBJ1-3; D ambiguous. Germline V gives CDR1 MDHEN, CDR2 SYDVKM. The CDR3 spans 13 residues. Trimming shortened V by 8 bases and J by 3 bases, and 11 bases separated the two germline ends. CDR3 loop: CASGPDVGNTIYF. The CDR3 bases are TGTGCCAGCGGTCCCGACGTTGGAAACACCATATATTTT.

The J gene is TRBJ2-7, the V gene TRBV28, with D maybe TRBD2 (6 bases). Germline CDR1 and CDR2: MDHEN and SYDVKM. V was cut by 8 bases and J by 1 base, with 21 bases left in between. This CDR3 has 16 amino acids. The CDR3 region is CASLRGGSGMSYEQYV. The CDR3 DNA reads TGTGCCAGCCTTCGTGGGGGGTCAGGGATGTCCTACGAGCAGTACGTC.

The V gene is TRBV7-9, the J gene TRBJ1-5, with a weak D call TRBD1 (5 bases). The CDR3 is made up of 15 amino acids. CDR1 and CDR2 from the germline V gene are SEHNR and FQNEAQ (reference sequence). Trimming cost V 1 base and J 5 bases, with 12 bases left between them. CDR3 DNA: TGTGCCAGCAGCTTAGTGGGGCGCGGTTATCAGCCCCAGCATTTT. It encodes CASSLVGRGYQPQHF.

This sequence joins TRBV29-1 and TRBJ1-1; D unclear. The CDR3 runs 14 residues. Germline V lookup: CDR1 SQVTM, CDR2 ANQGSEA. V was clipped by 3 bases and J by 0 bases, with 11 bases between them. The CDR3 region is CSVERDMLNTEAFF. DNA for the CDR3: TGCAGCGTTGAGAGAGATATGCTGAACACTGAAGCTTTCTTT.

The chain has TRBV28 and TRBJ1-2; D remains unclear. Germline V lookup: CDR1 MDHEN, CDR2 SYDVKM. The ends were cut back, 5 bases at V and 8 bases at J, with 15 bases in the middle. The CDR3 covers 13 residues. The CDR3 nucleotides read TGTGCCAGCAGTCAGTGGACCTCAGGAGGCTACACCTTC. It is translated as CASSQWTSGGYTF.

This clone came up a few times. This chain connects TRBV6-1 to TRBJ2-3; D perhaps matches TRBD1 (6 bases). This CDR3 is built from 16 residues. V lost 4 bases, J lost 0 bases, and 14 bases lay in between. Germline CDR1 is MNHNS and CDR2 is SASEGT. In DNA, the CDR3 is TGTGCCAGCAGTGTCGATCCAGGGGCTAGCACAGATACGCAGTATTTT. It specifies CASSVDPGASTDTQYF.

This chain links TRBV5-1 with TRBJ1-2, with 7 bases lining up with TRBD1. The CDR3 is 15 residues long. CDR1 is SGHRS and CDR2 is YFSETQ in the germline V gene. Unmatched junction bases numbered 5, after V lost 3 bases and J lost 0 bases. CDR3 nucleotide sequence: TGCGCCAGCAGCTGGGACAGCTCACCTAACTATGGCTACACCTTC. As protein: CASSWDSSPNYGYTF.

The J gene is TRBJ1-2, the V gene TRBV6-5; D ambiguous. The CDR3 runs 13 residues. CDR1 and CDR2 (germline): MNHEY, SVGAGI. The ends were cut back, 10 bases at V and 4 bases at J, with 16 bases in the middle. CDR3 in DNA: TGTGCCATACGCTCCGGGTCCTTCTATGGCTACACCTTC. This translates into CAIRSGSFYGYTF.

The V call is TRBV18, the J call TRBJ1-5; D unresolved. This CDR3 comprises 14 residues. Per germline, CDR1 KGHSH and CDR2 LQKENI. V dropped 3 bases and J dropped 7 bases, with 13 bases sitting between them. The CDR3 reads CASSPPGFGQPQHF. CDR3 DNA sequence: TGTGCCAGCTCACCTCCGGGGTTTGGGCAGCCCCAGCATTTT. The whole variable domain, filled in from reference TRBV18 and TRBJ1-5, reads NAGVMQNPRHLVRRRGQEARLRCSPMKGHSHVYWYRQLPEEGLKFMVYLQKENIIDESGMPKERFSAEFPKEGPSILRIQQVVRGDSAAYFCASSPPGFGQPQHFGDGTRLSIL.

Remarks on this clone: One junction end does not reproduce the germline sequence, and a read error may be involved. The genes are TRBV9 and TRBJ2-7; a possible D gene is TRBD1 (6 bases). Germline loops: CDR1 SGDLS, CDR2 YYNGEE. There are 18 residues in the CDR3. CDR3 region: CASSANPPTGLQAYEQCF. The CDR3 coding sequence is TGTGCCAGCAGCGCGAACCCGCCGACAGGTCTTCAGGCCTACGAGCAGTGCTTC.

This chain uses TRBV13 with TRBJ1-2, with 7 bases identical to TRBD1. Germline loops: CDR1 PRHDT, CDR2 FYEKMQ (reference sequence). The CDR3 extends over 17 amino acids. V lost 2 bases, J lost 3 bases, and 12 bases stayed unmatched. CDR3 DNA: TGTGCCAGCAGCTTACAGACAGGGATGGTATCCCACTATGGCTACACCTTC. It yields the protein CASSLQTGMVSHYGYTF.

This clone was seen a single time. The chain uses TRBV9 and TRBJ2-3; no reliable D call. The CDR3 extends over 19 amino acids. Per the germline V gene, CDR1 is SGDLS and CDR2 is YYNGEE. The V gene lost 0 bases and the J gene lost 1 base, with 21 bases spanning the gap. CDR3 in amino acids: CASSVGLGVIIRGTDTQYF. Here the CDR3 DNA reads TGTGCCAGCAGCGTAGGTTTGGGTGTAATCATTCGGGGCACAGATACGCAGTATTTT.

This sequence joins TRBV30 and TRBJ1-1, with D uncertain. Germline values: CDR1 GTSNPN, CDR2 SVGIG (reference sequence). Trimming cost V 5 bases and J 4 bases, with 14 bases left between them. The CDR3 length is 13 residues. The CDR3 DNA reads TGTGCCTGGCACTACGTAGGAGCCACTGAAGCTTTCTTT. It translates to CAWHYVGATEAFF.

This clone was counted only a few times. The CDR3 reads CASSAGPGHQPQHF. Here the CDR3 DNA reads TGTGCCAGCAGCGCCGGTCCAGGGCATCAGCCCCAGCATTTT. This chain links TRBV6-5 with TRBJ1-5; tentatively, D is TRBD1 (5 bases). The V end lost 6 bases, the J end lost 5 bases, and 14 bases lay between the germline ends. CDR3 length equals 14 residues. Germline V gene lookup returns CDR1 MNHEY and CDR2 SVGAGI.

V usage is TRBV7-9 and J usage is TRBJ2-1, with TRBD1 matching over 7 bases. Germline values: CDR1 SEHNR, CDR2 FQNEAQ (reference sequence). This CDR3 is built from 15 residues. J lost 6 bases, V lost 5 bases, and 10 bases had no gene match. CDR3 sequence reads: CASSAGTALGNEQFF. The CDR3 DNA sequence: TGTGCCAGCAGCGCCGGGACAGCACTGGGCAATGAGCAGTTCTTC.

This clone was seen a few times. The chain employs TRBV4-1 and TRBJ2-3; 11 nucleotides align to TRBD2. V was clipped by 4 bases and J by 6 bases; unmatched bases: 6. Germline V CDR1 and CDR2: MGHRA, YSYEKL. The CDR3 is made up of 15 amino acids. The CDR3 sequence: CASSRDIAGGDTQYF. The CDR3 coding sequence is TGCGCCAGCAGCCGTGACATAGCGGGGGGGGATACGCAGTATTTT.

The rearrangement uses TRBV19 and TRBJ1-1; D perhaps matches TRBD1 (6 bases). V was clipped by 5 bases and J by 4 bases, with 20 bases between them. This CDR3 is 16 amino acids long. Germline CDR1 and CDR2: LNHDA and SQIVND (reference sequence). CDR3 sequence reads: CASSDPARQAVTEAFF. For the CDR3, the DNA is TGTGCCAGTAGTGACCCAGCTCGACAGGCGGTCACTGAAGCTTTCTTT.

The chain uses TRBV7-2 and TRBJ2-5, with D maybe TRBD1 (5 bases). Per germline, CDR1 SGHTA and CDR2 FQGNSA. The V end lost 4 bases, the J end lost 1 base, and 7 bases lay between the germline ends. This CDR3 spans 13 amino acids. In DNA form, the CDR3 reads TGTGCCAGCAGCTCCAGGGTCCAAGAGACCCAGTACTTC. Translation gives CASSSRVQETQYF.

The chain has TRBV6-5 and TRBJ1-1, with D perhaps TRBD1 (5 bases). V was clipped by 0 bases and J by 4 bases, with 15 bases between them. CDR1 MNHEY and CDR2 SVGAGI come from the germline V gene. The CDR3 contains 16 residues. CDR3 sequence reads: CASSYSPSRVATEAFF. The CDR3 DNA is TGTGCCAGCAGTTACTCACCCTCCAGGGTGGCCACTGAAGCTTTCTTT.

As concerns this clone: The junction does not match germline at one end; this may be a read error. The genes are TRBV6-1 and TRBJ2-6; D is unresolved. Germline CDR1 reads MNHNS; CDR2 reads SASEGT. This CDR3 is built from 15 residues. CDR3 loop: CASREDDSGANVLTF. The CDR3 coding sequence is TGTGCCAGCAGGGAAGACGACTCTGGGGCCAACGTCCTGACTTTC.

The V and J genes are TRBV10-3 and TRBJ1-6; D is unclear. Germline V lookup: CDR1 ENHRY, CDR2 SYGVKD. Trimming pared 4 bases from V and 0 bases from J, leaving 13 bases between. The CDR3 is made up of 17 amino acids. The CDR3 DNA follows: TGTGCCATCAGTGTTGCCAAGGATAACTCCTATAATTCACCCCTCCACTTT. Translating gives CAISVAKDNSYNSPLHF.